A single sample gave rise to the 13 T cell receptor beta chains below, sequenced in a study of cytomegalovirus exposure and HLA in healthy donors. Primers: 60 Vbeta forward and 13 Jbeta reverse. TCRdb's copy holds only in-frame clones and misses some; the assay was immunoSEQ multiplex PCR. The table lists 150,000 to 200,000 clones, approximately 78% of them singletons. Specimen: PBMCs. These TCRs come from a human donor in good health.

The chain links TRBV6-5 to TRBJ2-7; possibly TRBD2 for D (5 bases). From germline, CDR1 is MNHEY and CDR2 SVGAGI. The germline V and J ends were trimmed by 2 bases and 3 bases, with 17 bases remaining between them. The CDR3 runs 16 residues. CDR3 protein: CASSYLRAGENYEQYF. Here the CDR3 DNA reads TGTGCCAGCAGTTACCTTCGGGCGGGTGAAAACTACGAGCAGTACTTC.

A single count supports this clone. This CDR3 is CASSPGTDNTGELFF. In DNA, the CDR3 is TGTGCCAGCTCACCAGGGACAGACAACACCGGGGAGCTGTTTTTT. The rearrangement joins TRBV18 to TRBJ2-2; 7 bases are shared with TRBD1. This CDR3 region has 15 residues. Germline values: CDR1 KGHSH, CDR2 LQKENI. Trimming removed 2 bases from V and 2 bases from J; junction bases left unmatched: 2.

V is TRBV6-1 and J is TRBJ2-1; D is uncertain. This CDR3 has 17 residues. CDR1 and CDR2 (germline): MNHNS, SASEGT. Trimming removed 2 bases at V and 6 bases at J, with 20 bases between. The CDR3 reads CASSESPIAPEVNEQFF. CDR3 coding DNA: TGTGCCAGCAGTGAATCCCCCATAGCTCCTGAGGTCAATGAGCAGTTCTTC.

The V gene is TRBV9, the J gene TRBJ1-6, with 9 positions matching TRBD1. CDR1 SGDLS and CDR2 YYNGEE come from the germline V gene. Unmatched junction bases numbered 7, after V lost 0 bases and J lost 12 bases. This CDR3 is 15 amino acids long. The CDR3: CASSVGTGVGGPLHF. The CDR3 bases are TGTGCCAGCAGCGTAGGGACAGGGGTGGGGGGACCCCTCCACTTT.

The CDR3 sequence is CASSTGGPGPQHF. The CDR3 coding sequence is TGTGCCAGCAGTACCGGGGGACCGGGGCCCCAGCATTTT. V usage is TRBV6-5 and J usage is TRBJ1-5; D is perhaps TRBD1 (5 bases). CDR1 is MNHEY, CDR2 SVGAGI, per germline. Between the trimmed V and J ends, which lost 5 bases and 9 bases, there was a span of 14 bases. The CDR3 consists of 13 residues.

The table lists this clone with a few counts. This chain uses TRBV4-1 with TRBJ2-6; the D gene is possibly TRBD1 (6 bases). CDR1 is MGHRA, CDR2 YSYEKL, per germline. Trimming cost V 0 bases and J 5 bases, with 11 bases left between them. CDR3 size: 16 residues. This CDR3 reads CASSQDWGPWANVLTF. As DNA, the CDR3 is TGCGCCAGCAGCCAAGATTGGGGGCCCTGGGCCAACGTCCTGACTTTC.

The CDR3 nucleotides read TGTGCCAGCAGCGCAGGGGGGCACAGCGAGCAGTACTTC. Translation gives CASSAGGHSEQYF. The genes are TRBV9 and TRBJ2-7, with a weak D call TRBD1 (7 bases). The V and J ends lost 3 bases and 6 bases respectively, with 13 bases between them. CDR1 and CDR2 (germline): SGDLS, YYNGEE. CDR3 size: 13 residues.

The rearrangement links TRBV10-3 to TRBJ1-2; D gene uncertain. Between the trimmed V and J ends, which lost 3 bases and 5 bases, there was a span of 10 bases. From germline, CDR1 is ENHRY and CDR2 SYGVKD. CDR3 length equals 13 residues. The CDR3 bases are TGTGCCATCAGTGATTCGTTCGGGTATGGCTACACCTTC. It encodes CAISDSFGYGYTF.

The V call is TRBV5-1, the J call TRBJ2-5; maybe TRBD1 (5 bases). V was clipped by 2 bases and J by 2 bases, with 13 bases between them. The germline V gene encodes CDR1 SGHRS and CDR2 YFSETQ. This CDR3 has 15 amino acids. The CDR3 is CASSFYLDNQETQYF. The CDR3 DNA reads as TGCGCCAGCAGCTTTTATCTGGACAATCAAGAGACCCAGTACTTC.

The J gene is TRBJ1-1, the V gene TRBV7-9; weak D call: TRBD1 (6 bases). CDR1 and CDR2 from the germline V gene are SEHNR and FQNEAQ (reference sequence). CDR3 length equals 15 residues. Trimming cost V 5 bases and J 3 bases, with 16 bases left between them. CDR3 loop: CASSPPGTFHTEAFF. CDR3 sequence (DNA): TGTGCCAGCAGCCCCCCCGGGACATTCCACACTGAAGCTTTCTTT. The full variable domain, with the rest looked up from reference TRBV7-9 and TRBJ1-1, is DTGVSQNPRHKITKRGQNVTFRCDPISEHNRLYWYRQTLGQGPEFLTYFQNEAQLEKSRLLSDRFSAERPKGSFSTLEIQRTEQGDSAMYLCASSPPGTFHTEAFFGQGTRLTVV.

This sequence joins TRBV19 and TRBJ2-3; D gene uncertain. CDR3 length: 14 amino acids. Germline CDR1 and CDR2: LNHDA and SQIVND (reference sequence). Deletions cut 4 bases from V and 0 bases from J, with 8 bases between. CDR3 residues: CASSTQISTDTQYF. CDR3 in DNA: TGTGCCAGTAGTACGCAGATTAGCACAGATACGCAGTATTTT. Filled out from reference TRBV19 and TRBJ2-3, the complete variable domain reads DGGITQSPKYLFRKEGQNVTLSCEQNLNHDAMYWYRQDPGQGLRLIYYSQIVNDFQKGDIAEGYSVSREKKESFPLTVTSAQKNPTAFYLCASSTQISTDTQYFGPGTRLTVL.

This clone has a handful of counts. The V and J genes are TRBV5-6 and TRBJ2-5, with D perhaps TRBD1 (6 bases). Germline CDR1 SGHDT, CDR2 YYEEEE. V lost 4 bases and J 2 bases, leaving 12 bases between the germline ends. The CDR3 is 14 amino acids. DNA for the CDR3: TGTGCCAGCAGCGTGACAGGAGTTCAAGAGACCCAGTACTTC. Translating it yields CASSVTGVQETQYF.

CDR3 in amino acids: CATSSGGHYEQYF. Here the CDR3 DNA reads TGTGCCACCAGCTCCGGCGGCCACTACGAGCAGTACTTC. V usage is TRBV15 and J usage is TRBJ2-7; D is uncertain. Germline-derived CDR1 and CDR2 are LNHNV and YYDKDF (reference sequence). The V end lost 5 bases, the J end lost 3 bases, and 11 bases lay between the germline ends. This CDR3 is built from 13 residues.